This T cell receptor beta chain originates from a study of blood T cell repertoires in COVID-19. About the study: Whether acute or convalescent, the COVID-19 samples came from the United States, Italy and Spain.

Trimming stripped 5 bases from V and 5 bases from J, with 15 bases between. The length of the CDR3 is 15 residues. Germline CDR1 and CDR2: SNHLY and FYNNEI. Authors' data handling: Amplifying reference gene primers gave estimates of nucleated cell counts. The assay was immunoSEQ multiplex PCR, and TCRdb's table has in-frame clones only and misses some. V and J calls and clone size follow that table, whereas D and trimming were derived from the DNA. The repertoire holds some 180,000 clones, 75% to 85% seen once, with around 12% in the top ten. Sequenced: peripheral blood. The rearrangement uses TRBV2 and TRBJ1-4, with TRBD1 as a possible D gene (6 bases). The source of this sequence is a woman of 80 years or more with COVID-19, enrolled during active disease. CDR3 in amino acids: CASSLQGRGNEKLFF. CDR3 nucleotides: TGTGCCAGCAGTTTACAGGGAAGGGGAAATGAAAAACTGTTTTTT. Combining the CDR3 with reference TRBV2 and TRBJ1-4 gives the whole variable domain EPEVTQTPSHQVTQMGQEVILRCVPISNHLYFYWYRQILGQKVEFLVSFYNNEISEKSEIFDDQFSVERPDGSNFTLKIRSTKLEDSAMYFCASSLQGRGNEKLFFGSGTQLSVL.